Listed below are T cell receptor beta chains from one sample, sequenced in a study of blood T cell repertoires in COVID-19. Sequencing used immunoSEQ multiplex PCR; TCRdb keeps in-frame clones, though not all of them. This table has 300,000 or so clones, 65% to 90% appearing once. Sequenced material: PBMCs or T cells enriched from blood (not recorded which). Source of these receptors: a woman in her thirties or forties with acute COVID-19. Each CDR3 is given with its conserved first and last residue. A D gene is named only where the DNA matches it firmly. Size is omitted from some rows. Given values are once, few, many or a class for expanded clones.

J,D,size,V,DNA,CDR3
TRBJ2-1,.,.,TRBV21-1,TGTGCCAGCAGGCCCAGGGGGCATTACAATGAGCAGTTCTTC,CASRPRGHYNEQFF
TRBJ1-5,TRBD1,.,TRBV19,TGTGCCAGTAGTATCACCGGGACAGCAAATCAGCCCCAGCATTTT,CASSITGTANQPQHF
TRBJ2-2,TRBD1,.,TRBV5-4,TGTGCCAGCAGCCGGGACAGGGGGCTAGGCAGCGCGAACACCGGGGAGCTGTTTTTT,CASSRDRGLGSANTGELFF
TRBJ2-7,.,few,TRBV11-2,TGTGCCAGCAGCTCCCTACAGGGAGTCTCCTACGAGCAGTACTTC,CASSSLQGVSYEQYF
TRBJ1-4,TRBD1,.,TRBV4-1,TGCGCCAGCAGCCGTGCCTGGGACAGGGACCTTGCAACTAATGAAAAACTGTTTTTT,CASSRAWDRDLATNEKLFF
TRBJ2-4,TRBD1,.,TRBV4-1,TGCGCCAGCAGCCTTGGGACAGGGTCCAAAAACATTCAGTACTTC,CASSLGTGSKNIQYF
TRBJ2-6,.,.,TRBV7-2,TGTGCCAGCAGAATCTACTCTGGGGCCAACGTCCTGACTTTC,CASRIYSGANVLTF
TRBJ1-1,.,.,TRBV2,TGTGCCAGCAGTGAAGCGGGGGGGAGGGCTTTCTTT,CASSEAGGRAFF
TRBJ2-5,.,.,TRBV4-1,TGCGCCAGCAGCCAAGATCGGCCGGGCCAAGAGACCCAGTACTTC,CASSQDRPGQETQYF
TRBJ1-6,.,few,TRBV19,TGTGCCAGTAGTATTGACAGGCTAAATTCACCCCTCCACTTT,CASSIDRLNSPLHF
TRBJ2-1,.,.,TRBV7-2,TGTGCCAGCAGCTTACTGCCGGGATATACCCCTCATGAGCAGTTCTTC,CASSLLPGYTPHEQFF
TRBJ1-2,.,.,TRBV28,TGTGCCAGCAGTTCGGGGTTTCGGGGATCATATGGCTACACCTTC,CASSSGFRGSYGYTF
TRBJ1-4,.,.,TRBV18,TGTGCCAGCTCAAACGGAGTCCAGGGGACTAATGAAAAACTGTTTTTT,CASSNGVQGTNEKLFF
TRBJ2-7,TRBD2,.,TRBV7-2,TGTGCCAGCAGACAAACTAGCGGGGTAACCTACGAGCAGTACTTC,CASRQTSGVTYEQYF
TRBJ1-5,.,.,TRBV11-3,TGTGCCAGCAGCTTAGAACTCAATCAGCCCCAGCATTTT,CASSLELNQPQHF
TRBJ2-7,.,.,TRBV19,TGTGCCAGTAGTATTCCGGACACCTACGAGCAGTACTTC,CASSIPDTYEQYF
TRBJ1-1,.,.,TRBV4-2,TGTGCCAGCAGTTCCTCGGGCACTGAAGCTTTCTTT,CASSSSGTEAFF
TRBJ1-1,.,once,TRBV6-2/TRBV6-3,TGTGCCAGCAGTTACCGGGAAGGGACTGAAGCTTTCTTT,CASSYREGTEAFF
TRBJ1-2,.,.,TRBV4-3,TGCGCCAGCAGCCAGGAAGGAGTGGGCTACACCTTC,CASSQEGVGYTF
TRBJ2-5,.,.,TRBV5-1,TGCGCCAGCAGCTTGGGTGGGCTAGCTTACGAGACCCAGTACTTC,CASSLGGLAYETQYF
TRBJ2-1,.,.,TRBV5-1,TGCGCCAGCAGCTTGGTCCCTAGCGATGAGCAGTTCTTC,CASSLVPSDEQFF
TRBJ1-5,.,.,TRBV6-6,TGTGCCAGCAGCCGAGGCGGGGATAGCAATCAGCCCCAGCATTTT,CASSRGGDSNQPQHF
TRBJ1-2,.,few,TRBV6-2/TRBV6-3,TGTGCCAGCAGTTACCGGCCAGACTCTAACTATGGCTACACCTTC,CASSYRPDSNYGYTF
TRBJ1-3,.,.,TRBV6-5,TGTGCCAGCAGGGCGGGGGCTGGAAACACCATATATTTT,CASRAGAGNTIYF
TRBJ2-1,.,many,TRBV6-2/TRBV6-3,TGTGCCAGCAGTTACGCGAACAGGGATAGGCAGTTCTTC,CASSYANRDRQFF
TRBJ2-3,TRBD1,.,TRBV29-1,TGCAGCGTTGGTGCCCTGTCCGGGACAGTGGGAGCAGATACGCAGTATTTT,CSVGALSGTVGADTQYF
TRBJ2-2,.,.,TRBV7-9,TGTGCCAGCAGCTTAGGACAGAACACCGGGGAGCTGTTTTTT,CASSLGQNTGELFF
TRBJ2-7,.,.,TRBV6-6,TGTGCCAGCAGTTACAGCTCCCAGGGGTCCTACGAGCAGTACTTC,CASSYSSQGSYEQYF
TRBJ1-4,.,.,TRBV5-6,TGTGCCAGCAGTTACGGACAGAGAACTAATGAAAAACTGTTTTTT,CASSYGQRTNEKLFF
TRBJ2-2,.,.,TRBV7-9,TGTGCCAGCAGCCCCCGTAGCGGAATAACCGGGGAGCTGTTTTTT,CASSPRSGITGELFF
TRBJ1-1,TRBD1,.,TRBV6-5,TGTGCCAGCAGTTACGGGGACAGCGACATGAACACTGAAGCTTTCTTT,CASSYGDSDMNTEAFF
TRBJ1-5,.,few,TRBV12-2,TGTGCAAGTCGCTTAGCGGTCAGATACAATCAGCCCCAGCATTTT,CASRLAVRYNQPQHF
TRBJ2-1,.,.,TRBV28,TGTGCCAGCAGTCGCGGCTACCTCCGGAATGAGCAGTTCTTC,CASSRGYLRNEQFF
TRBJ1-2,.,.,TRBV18,TGTGCCAGCTCACCTATGAGGGCCGACTATGGCTACACCTTC,CASSPMRADYGYTF
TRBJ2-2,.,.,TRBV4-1,TGCGCCAGCAGCCAAAATAGCGGACTCACGGCGGCCGGGGAGCTGTTTTTT,CASSQNSGLTAAGELFF
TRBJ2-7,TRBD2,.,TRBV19,TGTGCCAGTAGTATAGGCGGGGGGTCCTACGAGCAGTACTTC,CASSIGGGSYEQYF
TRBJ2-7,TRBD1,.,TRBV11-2,TGTGCCAGCAGCCCGTCGGGACAGGGAAACTACGAGCAGTACTTC,CASSPSGQGNYEQYF
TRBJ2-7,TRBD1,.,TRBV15,TGTGCCACCAGCAGTTTCACAGGGGGACGCGAGCAGTACTTC,CATSSFTGGREQYF
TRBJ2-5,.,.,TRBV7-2,TGTGCCAGCAGCCCCTTGGGGGCGGTACAAGAGACCCAGTACTTC,CASSPLGAVQETQYF
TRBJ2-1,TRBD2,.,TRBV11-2,TGTGCCAGCAGCTTAGATCGGCCTAGCGGGGGGAATGAGCAGTTCTTC,CASSLDRPSGGNEQFF
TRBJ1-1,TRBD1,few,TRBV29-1,TGCAGCGTTGCCGCCGGGACAGGTTTTGGTGAAGCTTTCTTT,CSVAAGTGFGEAFF
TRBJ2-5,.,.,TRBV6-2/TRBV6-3,TGTGCCAGCAGTTATCCGATATGGGCAGTTGCTGAAGAGACCCAGTACTTC,CASSYPIWAVAEETQYF
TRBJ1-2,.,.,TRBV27,TGTGCCAGCAGTCGAGGACTGCCAGACTATGGCTACACCTTC,CASSRGLPDYGYTF
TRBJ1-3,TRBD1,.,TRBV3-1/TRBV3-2,TGTGCCAGCAGCCAAGCAGGACAGGTTGGAAACACCATATATTTT,CASSQAGQVGNTIYF
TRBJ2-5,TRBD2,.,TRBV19,TGTGCCAGTAGTCAGGCTAGCGGGGGGGCCGGAGAGACCCAGTACTTC,CASSQASGGAGETQYF
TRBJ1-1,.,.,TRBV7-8,TGTGCCAGCAGTCCAGGGGTACCTGAAGCTTTCTTT,CASSPGVPEAFF
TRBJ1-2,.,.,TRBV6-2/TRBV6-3,TGTGCCAGCAGTTATTCGACAGGACTCTATGGCTACACCTTC,CASSYSTGLYGYTF
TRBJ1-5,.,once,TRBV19,TGTGCCAGTAGCGAAGGGGTTAATAGCAATCAGCCCCAGCATTTT,CASSEGVNSNQPQHF
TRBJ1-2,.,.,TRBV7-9,TGTGCCAGCAGCAGATCCGGGACAAATGATAACTATGGCTACACCTTC,CASSRSGTNDNYGYTF
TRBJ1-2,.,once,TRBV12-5,TGTGCTAGTGGTTCTCAAAAAACAGACAGGATCTATGGCTACACCTTC,CASGSQKTDRIYGYTF
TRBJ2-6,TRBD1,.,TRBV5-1,TGCGCCAGCAGGCCTGACAGGGCTGGGGCCAACGTCCTGACTTTC,CASRPDRAGANVLTF
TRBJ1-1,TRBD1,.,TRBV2,TGTGCGAGCACGGGACAGGGGAACACTGAAGCTTTCTTT,CASTGQGNTEAFF
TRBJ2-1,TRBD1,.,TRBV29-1,TGCAGCGCTGGACAGGGAAATGAGCAGTTCTTC,CSAGQGNEQFF
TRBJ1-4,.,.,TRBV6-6,TGTGCCAGCGCCCGCAACCCTAGGAGGAATGAAAAACTGTTTTTT,CASARNPRRNEKLFF
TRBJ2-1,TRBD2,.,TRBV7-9,TGTGCCAGCAGCCCAGGGACTAGCGGCCCCAATGAGCAGTTCTTC,CASSPGTSGPNEQFF